This T cell receptor beta chain was documented in a study of T cells in localized non-small cell lung cancer. With regard to this clone: What it binds is unknown.

Profiled with immunoSEQ multiplex PCR; TCRdb holds only in-frame clones, not every one. The table lists more than 20,000 clones, approximately 84% of them singletons. Study-level points and caveats: The appearance of a median roughly 61 of the top 100 tumor clones was seen in adjacent lung. The study linked higher blood T cell density to longer overall survival. The study sequenced only one region of the tumor. As a result, intratumor heterogeneity could not be excluded and remains possible. Uninvolved nearby lung showed the greatest T cell clonality, exceeding that found in tumor.

Germline values: CDR1 KGHSH, CDR2 LQKENI. This CDR3 comprises 18 residues. V was pared by 3 bases and J by 4 bases, with 23 bases between. The receptor was isolated from a male donor at least 60 years old with stage I squamous cell lung carcinoma. This sample comprised peripheral blood, obtained before any cancer treatment. The chain carries TRBV18 and TRBJ2-3; D is tentatively TRBD1 or TRBD2 (5 bases each). CDR3 DNA: TGTGCCAGCTCACCCCGAGGAACCGGGACCACCGGCGCAGATACGCAGTATTTT. This gives the protein CASSPRGTGTTGADTQYF.